This is a list of T cell receptor beta chains from one sample in a study of human T cells and chemical hapten exposure. TCRdb itself ran the RACE reads through MiXCR, one entry per CDR3 protein. The sample includes 200,000 to 300,000 distinct CDR3 sequences, 7.5% to 9% of them seen just once. The sample was whole blood, taken in connection with sensitization to the hapten diphenylcyclopropenone (DPC). The origin of the receptors is a woman in her 40s with alopecia areata. Some clones in this sample may be carry-over from other donors' samples. Each CDR3 is given with its conserved first and last residue. Fields, in order: clone size, J gene, D gene, V gene, CDR3 protein, CDR3 DNA. The D gene is left open where the match is weak. The size entry is marked missing in some rows and otherwise reads once, few, many or a size class.

few | TRBJ2-1 | TRBD1 | TRBV5-1 | CASSPAEGAHNEQFF | TGCGCCAGCAGCCCGGCAGAGGGGGCTCACAATGAGCAGTTCTTC
many | TRBJ1-2 | NA | TRBV20-1 | CSAKTPNYGYTF | TGCAGTGCCAAGACTCCTAACTATGGCTACACCTTC
NA | TRBJ2-5 | TRBD1 | TRBV7-2 | CASSPRQGARQETQYF | TGTGCCAGCAGCCCTCGACAGGGGGCTAGGCAAGAGACCCAGTACTTC
NA | TRBJ2-1 | TRBD2 | TRBV5-1 | CASRTGTSDYNEQFF | TGCGCCAGCAGGACCGGGACTAGCGACTACAATGAGCAGTTCTTC
many | TRBJ1-6 | NA | TRBV6-2/TRBV6-3 | CASSYSRGDSTPLHF | TGTGCCAGCAGTTACTCGAGGGGGGATTCGACACCCCTCCACTTT
NA | TRBJ2-7 | TRBD2 | TRBV5-1 | CASSPGLRQYF | TGCGCCAGCAGCCCGGGACTACGGCAGTACTTC
NA | TRBJ1-1 | TRBD1 | TRBV11-2 | CASSSIQGDTEAFF | TGTGCCAGCAGCTCGATACAGGGGGACACTGAAGCTTTCTTT
many | TRBJ1-1 | NA | TRBV12-3/TRBV12-4 | CASSLTVTRNTEAFF | TGTGCCAGCAGTTTAACCGTGACCCGGAACACTGAAGCTTTCTTT
few | TRBJ1-2 | NA | TRBV20-1 | CSARVPGNYGYTF | TGCAGTGCTAGAGTACCAGGGAACTATGGCTACACCTTC
NA | TRBJ2-3 | TRBD2 | TRBV7-9 | CASSHQRDWTDTQYF | TGTGCCAGCAGCCACCAGCGGGACTGGACAGATACGCAGTATTTT
NA | TRBJ1-1 | NA | TRBV24-1 | CATSEEEGIPPPTQSNTEAFF | TGTGCCACCAGTGAAGAAGAAGGAATCCCCCCCCCGACCCAGTCGAACACTGAAGCTTTCTTT
NA | TRBJ1-1 | NA | TRBV29-1 | CSVTMNTEAFF | TGCAGCGTTACGATGAACACTGAAGCTTTCTTT
NA | TRBJ2-1 | NA | TRBV7-2 | CASSLGYSGASGEQFF | TGTGCCAGCAGCTTAGGATATTCAGGGGCCTCCGGTGAGCAGTTCTTC
few | TRBJ2-2 | NA | TRBV6-5 | CASSPRTDYTGELFF | TGTGCCAGCAGTCCTCGGACGGATTACACCGGGGAGCTGTTTTTT
NA | TRBJ2-3 | NA | TRBV12-3/TRBV12-4 | CASSLALRASTDTQYF | TGTGCCAGCAGTTTAGCGCTCCGCGCAAGCACAGATACGCAGTATTTT
few | TRBJ2-7 | TRBD1 | TRBV28 | CASSSTGQGGYEQYF | TGTGCCAGCAGTTCGACGGGACAGGGAGGGTACGAGCAGTACTTC
NA | TRBJ1-2 | TRBD1 | TRBV20-1 | CSAHRGRRGYTF | TGCAGTGCTCACAGGGGGCGGCGCGGCTACACCTTC
few | TRBJ2-1 | TRBD2 | TRBV5-1 | CASSLASGSNNEQFF | TGCGCCAGCAGCTTGGCCAGCGGGAGCAACAATGAGCAGTTCTTC
many | TRBJ1-1 | TRBD1 | TRBV9 | CASSASQQGAEAFF | TGTGCCAGCAGCGCCTCACAGCAGGGGGCTGAAGCTTTCTTT
NA | TRBJ2-3 | NA | TRBV29-1 | CSVVQPFTDTQYF | TGCAGCGTTGTACAGCCCTTCACAGATACGCAGTATTTT
NA | TRBJ2-1 | NA | TRBV20-1 | CSARDWNYNEQFF | TGCAGTGCACGGGACTGGAACTACAATGAGCAGTTCTTC
few | TRBJ2-3 | NA | TRBV29-1 | CSVYRDGITQYF | TGCAGCGTTTACAGGGACGGGATTACGCAGTATTTT
NA | TRBJ2-5 | TRBD1 | TRBV12-3/TRBV12-4 | CASSLVRTGIGETQYF | TGTGCCAGCAGTTTAGTCAGGACAGGGATTGGAGAGACCCAGTACTTC
few | TRBJ1-6 | NA | TRBV6-2/TRBV6-3 | CASRPGPPNSPLHF | TGTGCCAGCAGACCGGGACCGCCCAATTCACCCCTCCACTTT
NA | TRBJ2-1 | TRBD2 | TRBV5-1 | CASSSSSGYNEQFF | TGCGCCAGCAGCTCTTCTAGCGGCTACAATGAGCAGTTCTTC
NA | TRBJ1-4 | NA | TRBV7-2 | CASSLPGGGSEKLFF | TGTGCCAGCAGCTTACCTGGAGGGGGATCGGAAAAACTGTTTTTT
NA | TRBJ2-7 | NA | TRBV7-9 | CATAPTGLGEQYF | TGTGCCACCGCACCCACAGGGCTCGGCGAGCAGTACTTC
few | TRBJ1-4 | NA | TRBV5-1 | CASSPTRAEVGLFF | TGCGCCAGCAGCCCAACGCGGGCCGAAGTTGGACTGTTTTTT
few | TRBJ2-7 | NA | TRBV28 | CASRSGGTGQDEQYF | TGTGCCAGCAGGTCAGGGGGGACGGGTCAGGACGAGCAGTACTTC
few | TRBJ2-7 | TRBD2 | TRBV27 | CASRTSGVRYEQYF | TGTGCCAGCAGGACGAGCGGGGTAAGATACGAGCAGTACTTC
NA | TRBJ1-3 | TRBD1 | TRBV28 | CASSLSGTGGNTIYF | TGTGCCAGCAGTCTTTCCGGGACAGGGGGAAACACCATATATTTT
NA | TRBJ2-1 | TRBD1 | TRBV12-3/TRBV12-4 | CASTLGGLEGNEQFF | TGTGCCAGCACCCTAGGGGGCCTAGAAGGAAATGAGCAGTTCTTC
NA | TRBJ2-5 | TRBD1 | TRBV20-1 | CSAREDRVIETQYF | TGCAGTGCTAGAGAGGACAGGGTCATAGAGACCCAGTACTTC
few | TRBJ2-2 | NA | TRBV7-2 | CASSLWGRGGTGELFF | TGTGCCAGCAGCTTATGGGGCCGAGGGGGCACCGGGGAGCTGTTTTTT
many | TRBJ2-7 | NA | TRBV10-3 | CAISDPDQEQYF | TGTGCCATCAGTGATCCGGACCAGGAGCAGTACTTC
few | TRBJ2-3 | TRBD2 | TRBV6-5 | CASSTGLAGGDTQYF | TGTGCCAGCAGTACGGGACTAGCGGGAGGAGATACGCAGTATTTT
NA | TRBJ2-2 | NA | TRBV29-1 | CSVEDWVRAGELFF | TGCAGCGTTGAAGATTGGGTTAGAGCCGGGGAGCTGTTTTTT
NA | TRBJ1-2 | NA | TRBV20-1 | CSAPKSANYGYTF | TGCAGTGCCCCCAAATCTGCTAACTATGGCTACACCTTC
few | TRBJ2-1 | NA | TRBV20-1 | CSARDGQGSYNEQFF | TGCAGTGCTAGAGATGGGCAGGGGTCCTACAATGAGCAGTTCTTC
NA | TRBJ1-1 | NA | TRBV7-2 | CASSSGTRVRTEAFF | TGTGCCAGCAGCTCGGGGACCCGGGTCCGCACTGAAGCTTTCTTT
NA | TRBJ2-7 | NA | TRBV7-2 | CASSLEPAYEQYF | TGTGCCAGCAGCTTAGAACCCGCCTACGAGCAGTACTTC
NA | TRBJ2-7 | TRBD2 | TRBV6-5 | CASSYRGGHYEQYF | TGTGCCAGCAGCTACCGGGGAGGGCACTACGAGCAGTACTTC
NA | TRBJ2-1 | NA | TRBV28 | CASSSLSNEQFF | TGTGCCAGCAGTTCCCTATCAAATGAGCAGTTCTTC
NA | TRBJ2-5 | NA | TRBV6-6 | CASSGQGLAGSYQETQYF | TGTGCCAGCAGTGGACAGGGGCTAGCGGGATCGTACCAAGAGACCCAGTACTTC
few | TRBJ2-7 | NA | TRBV28 | CASSFKGYEQYF | TGTGCCAGCAGTTTTAAGGGCTACGAGCAGTACTTC
NA | TRBJ2-7 | NA | TRBV2 | CASRQDGPRTEQYF | TGTGCCAGCCGCCAGGACGGCCCCCGAACCGAGCAGTACTTC
few | TRBJ1-4 | NA | TRBV7-9 | CASSLAGQGANEKLFF | TGTGCCAGCAGCTTAGCGGGCCAGGGTGCTAATGAAAAACTGTTTTTT